Presented here are 17 T cell receptor beta chains from one specimen sequenced in a study. This table comes from immunoSEQ multiplex PCR, and its TCRdb copy is limited to in-frame clones, with some not included. The sample shows 55,000 to 70,000 clones, 93% of them seen only once. Sequencing used PBMCs. These receptor sequences come from a man between 40 and 49 years old with rheumatoid arthritis.

The V gene is TRBV6-5, the J gene TRBJ1-5; 9 bases align to TRBD1. V lost 6 bases, J lost 5 bases, and 5 bases stayed unmatched. CDR1 is MNHEY, CDR2 SVGAGI, per germline. The CDR3 has 14 amino acids. The CDR3 DNA reads TGTGCCAGCAGCAGACAGGGGGTAGATCAGCCCCAGCATTTT. Translated, it gives CASSRQGVDQPQHF.

V usage is TRBV27 and J usage is TRBJ2-2, with D possibly being TRBD1 (5 bases). This CDR3 has 16 amino acids. CDR1 is MNHEY and CDR2 is SMNVEV in the germline V gene (reference sequence). V lost 8 bases, J lost 0 bases, and 16 bases lay in between. The CDR3: CASFPGKRANTGELFF. CDR3 DNA: TGTGCCAGCTTTCCAGGGAAAAGAGCGAACACCGGGGAGCTGTTTTTT.

The chain is built from TRBV7-6 and TRBJ2-1, with a possible D match to TRBD1 (6 bases). There are 13 residues in the CDR3. Germline V CDR1 and CDR2: SGHVS, FNYEAQ. V shed 2 bases and J shed 10 bases, with 12 bases lying between them. Written as DNA, the CDR3 is TGTGCCAGCAGCTTAAGGGTCCAGGGGGAGCAGTTCTTC. It specifies CASSLRVQGEQFF. The variable domain in full, completed from reference TRBV7-6 and TRBJ2-1, reads GAGVSQSPRYKVTKRGQDVALRCDPISGHVSLYWYRQALGQGPEFLTYFNYEAQQDKSGLPNDRFSAERPEGSISTLTIQRTEQRDSAMYRCASSLRVQGEQFFGPGTRLTVL.

The V gene is TRBV14, the J gene TRBJ2-1; D is perhaps TRBD2 (5 bases). The CDR3 contains 16 residues. The V gene's germline CDR1 is SGHDN and CDR2 FVKESK. The V end was cut by 1 base, the J end by 0 bases, with 10 bases between. The CDR3: CASSQVRASSYNEQFF. The CDR3 DNA follows: TGTGCCAGCAGCCAAGTGCGGGCTAGCTCCTACAATGAGCAGTTCTTC. The whole variable domain, remainder taken from reference TRBV14 and TRBJ2-1, is EAGVTQFPSHSVIEKGQTVTLRCDPISGHDNLYWYRRVMGKEIKFLLHFVKESKQDESGMPNNRFLAERTGGTYSTLKVQPAELEDSGVYFCASSQVRASSYNEQFFGPGTRLTVL.

This chain links TRBV28 with TRBJ2-7; D gene uncertain. Trimming took off 4 bases at V and 0 bases at J, with 1 base between the two ends. The CDR3 totals 11 residues. The germline V gene has CDR1 MDHEN and CDR2 SYDVKM. The CDR3 loop is CASSSSYEQYF. The CDR3 DNA sequence: TGTGCCAGCAGTTCCTCCTACGAGCAGTACTTC.

The chain joins TRBV3-1 (or the pseudogene TRBV3-2) to TRBJ2-6; 11 bases map to TRBD1. Germline values: CDR1 LGHDT, CDR2 YNNKEL (reference sequence). With V trimmed by 6 bases and J by 1 base, 5 bases remained unmatched. CDR3 length: 17 residues. The CDR3 sequence is CASSPGQGASGANVLTF. The CDR3 region has the DNA TGTGCCAGCAGTCCTGGACAGGGGGCTTCTGGGGCCAACGTCCTGACTTTC.

The J gene is TRBJ2-5, the V gene TRBV19; D remains ambiguous. Per the germline V gene, CDR1 is LNHDA and CDR2 is SQIVND (reference sequence). Trimming pared 3 bases from V and 3 bases from J, leaving 11 bases between. This CDR3 is built from 14 residues. In DNA, the CDR3 is TGTGCCAGTAGTATCGGTTACAGAAAAGAGACCCAGTACTTC. Translation: CASSIGYRKETQYF.

V is TRBV7-9 and J is TRBJ2-3, with D unresolved. The CDR3 is 12 residues long. Deletions cut 5 bases from V and 3 bases from J, with 6 bases between. From germline, CDR1 is SEHNR and CDR2 FQNEAQ (reference sequence). CDR3 bases: TGTGCCAGCAGCCCTCCAACAGATACGCAGTATTTT. Translation: CASSPPTDTQYF.

The chain uses TRBV5-4 and TRBJ2-6; maybe TRBD1 (6 bases). The V gene's germline CDR1 is SGHNT and CDR2 YYREEE (reference sequence). The length of the CDR3 is 16 residues. Trimming took 4 bases from V and 0 from J, leaving 11 bases between them. CDR3: CASSRDTYSGANVLTF. The CDR3 DNA is TGTGCCAGCAGCCGGGACACCTACTCTGGGGCCAACGTCCTGACTTTC.

The rearrangement links TRBV5-1 to TRBJ2-2; possible D gene TRBD2, 6 bases. This CDR3 has 16 residues. Trimming shortened V by 0 bases and J by 4 bases, and 13 bases separated the two germline ends. Germline-derived CDR1 and CDR2 are SGHRS and YFSETQ. The chain's CDR3 is CASSLGSGVPTGELFF. The CDR3 DNA follows: TGCGCCAGCAGCTTGGGTAGCGGAGTACCCACCGGGGAGCTGTTTTTT.

The V and J genes are TRBV5-6 and TRBJ1-1, with D hard to call. The V gene lost 2 bases and the J gene lost 1 base, with 9 bases spanning the gap. This CDR3 comprises 14 residues. Germline V lookup: CDR1 SGHDT, CDR2 YYEEEE. The CDR3 bases are TGTGCCAGCAGCTTCTCGACCAGGAACACTGAAGCTTTCTTT. It yields the protein CASSFSTRNTEAFF.

The CDR3 loop is CSVERDSGGDGYTF. Written as DNA, the CDR3 is TGCAGCGTTGAAAGAGACAGCGGGGGAGATGGCTACACCTTC. The gene calls are TRBV29-1 and TRBJ1-2, with a weak D call TRBD1 (5 bases). Between the trimmed V and J ends, which lost 2 bases and 6 bases, there was a span of 16 bases. Germline V lookup: CDR1 SQVTM, CDR2 ANQGSEA. CDR3 length equals 14 residues.

V and J are TRBV28 and TRBJ2-7; D gene ambiguous. Trimming took 5 bases from V and 0 from J, leaving 14 bases between them. Germline CDR1 MDHEN, CDR2 SYDVKM. This CDR3 has 15 residues. Here the CDR3 reads CASSPGWQSSYEQYF. In DNA, the CDR3 is TGTGCCAGCAGTCCCGGCTGGCAGTCCTCCTACGAGCAGTACTTC.

This clone was found once. This sequence joins TRBV6-5 and TRBJ2-3; TRBD1 agrees at 9 bases. Germline V gene data show CDR1 as MNHEY and CDR2 as SVGAGI. V was pared by 2 bases and J by 3 bases, with 3 bases of the junction left unmatched. This CDR3 is built from 15 residues. The CDR3 region has the DNA TGTGCCAGCAGTTACACAGGGGGCGCGACAGATACGCAGTATTTT. Its protein is CASSYTGGATDTQYF.

The chain recombines TRBV6-5 with TRBJ1-5; 10 nucleotides agree with TRBD1. After removal of 7 bases from V and 4 bases from J, the junction contained 4 bases not matched to a gene. Per the germline V gene, CDR1 is MNHEY and CDR2 is SVGAGI. The CDR3 sequence is 14 residues long. In DNA, the CDR3 is TGTGCCAGCATTGGGACAGGGGTAAATCAGCCCCAGCATTTT. Residues: CASIGTGVNQPQHF.

The V call is TRBV12-5, the J call TRBJ2-1; D is ambiguous. The CDR3 consists of 16 residues. Per germline, CDR1 LGHNT and CDR2 FRNRAP. Trimming left V 5 bases short and J 2 bases short, with 16 bases between. DNA for the CDR3: TGTGCTAGTGGTCCTCGTCTTCCCGGTGCCTACAATGAGCAGTTCTTC. Its protein product is CASGPRLPGAYNEQFF. The variable domain in full, with the rest retrieved from reference TRBV12-5 and TRBJ2-1, is DARVTQTPRHKVTEMGQEVTMRCQPILGHNTVFWYRQTMMQGLELLAYFRNRAPLDDSGMPKDRFSAEMPDATLATLKIQPSEPRDSAVYFCASGPRLPGAYNEQFFGPGTRLTVL.

The chain uses TRBV30 and TRBJ1-3, with D perhaps matching TRBD1 (5 bases). This CDR3 has 16 residues. In germline, CDR1 is GTSNPN, CDR2 SVGIG (reference sequence). V gave up 0 bases and J gave up 0 bases, with 12 bases separating them. CDR3 in DNA: TGTGCCTGGAGTGTACGGGGGAGAGGCTCTGGAAACACCATATATTTT. This encodes CAWSVRGRGSGNTIYF.